The clone carrying this TCR beta chain was recorded a few times. The sample originates from a study of T-cell reconstitution after alpha-beta-depleted transplantation in children. Preparation of the TCRbeta library involved a method that used unique molecular identifiers. TCRdb reprocessed the PCR reads with MiXCR, giving one entry per CDR3 protein. Of 600,000 to 700,000 distinct CDR3 sequences listed, 15% to 20% are singletons. Sequences were derived from PBMCs from the stem cell graft donor, sampled from the stem cell graft. The receptor was isolated from a human donor who donated a stem cell graft to a child with acute myeloid leukemia.

The CDR3 DNA reads as TGTGCCAGCAGGGATCAGGGGGAGACCCAGTACTTC. Its protein is CASRDQGETQYF. This chain connects TRBV7-9 to TRBJ2-5, with D perhaps TRBD1 (6 bases). Germline CDR1 and CDR2: SEHNR and FQNEAQ (reference sequence). The CDR3 consists of 12 residues. Trimming took off 6 bases at V and 5 bases at J, with 10 bases between the two ends.